One and the same sample provided the 24 T cell receptor beta chains below, sequenced in a study of blood T cells in healthy people across ages. The second PCR ran roughly 6 to 11 cycles with a sample-barcoded 5' primer and J-beta primers. MiXCR, applied by TCRdb to the 5' RACE reads, yields one record per CDR3 protein. The sample lists roughly 1.9 million distinct CDR3 sequences, about two fifths occurring once. Specimen: blood. The receptors shown here come from a human donor in good health.

This chain joins TRBV15 and TRBJ1-1; D remains unclear. Germline V gene data show CDR1 as LNHNV and CDR2 as YYDKDF (reference sequence). With 0 bases removed from V and 6 bases from J, the gap between germline ends came to 11 bases. This CDR3 is built from 14 residues. The CDR3 here is CATSRDPQFAEAFF. The CDR3 nucleotides read TGTGCCACCAGCAGAGATCCACAGTTCGCTGAAGCTTTCTTT.

V usage is TRBV29-1 and J usage is TRBJ2-1; D may be TRBD1 (6 bases). CDR3 length: 14 residues. Germline CDR1 is SQVTM and CDR2 is ANQGSEA. The V and J ends lost 0 bases and 4 bases respectively, with 10 bases between them. The CDR3 bases are TGCAGCGTTGAAGACAGGGGTTCGTACAATGAGCAGTTCTTC. Translating gives CSVEDRGSYNEQFF.

With regard to this clonotype: This may come from a read error, since a much larger clone is one base off. The V call is TRBV27, the J call TRBJ2-7; TRBD1 matches 10 bases. The CDR3 contains 15 residues. Germline lookup yields CDR1 MNHEY and CDR2 SMNVEV (reference sequence). The CDR3 loop reads CAGSFGQGGTYEQYF. In DNA, the CDR3 is TGTGCCGGCAGTTTCGGACAGGGGGGAACCTACGAGCAGTACTTC.

This clonotype was picked up a small number of times. The DNA of the CDR3 is TGTGCTAGTGTGGCGGACCGCCATAGGGAAGAGACCCAGTACTTC. Translation gives CASVADRHREETQYF. This chain joins TRBV12-5 and TRBJ2-5, with unresolved D. This CDR3 is 15 amino acids long. Trimming took 7 bases from V and 3 from J, leaving 18 bases between them. Looked up from germline, CDR1 is LGHNT and CDR2 is FRNRAP.

Comment on this clonotype: A junction boundary mismatches the germline segment, possibly from a read error. DNA of the CDR3: TGCAACGTTGACCCCAGGGTCAGCAATGAGCAGTTCTTC. It encodes CNVDPRVSNEQFF. The chain recombines TRBV29-1 with TRBJ2-1, with D perhaps matching TRBD1 (5 bases). The CDR3 is 13 residues long. Germline CDR1 reads SQVTM; CDR2 reads ANQGSEA.

This clonotype was seen only a few times. An end of the junction differs from the germline gene, which may be a read error. This chain uses TRBV5-1 with TRBJ1-4; tentatively, D is TRBD1 (6 bases). There are 14 residues in the CDR3. The germline gives CDR1 SGHRS, CDR2 YFSETQ. The CDR3 DNA follows: TGTGCCAGCAGCCTCGGGGGCTTAGATGAAAAACTGTTTTTT. Translating gives CASSLGGLDEKLFF.

This clonotype was observed once. This sequence joins TRBV7-2 and TRBJ2-4; a weak D match, TRBD1 (5 bases). Germline loops: CDR1 SGHTA, CDR2 FQGNSA. CDR3 length: 16 residues. V shed 5 bases and J shed 6 bases, with 20 bases lying between them. The CDR3 region is CASSVSTAPLRNIQYF. The CDR3 DNA sequence: TGTGCCAGCAGCGTATCGACAGCCCCCCTACGAAACATTCAGTACTTC.

The chain is built from TRBV28 and TRBJ1-5; D is possibly TRBD1 (5 bases). CDR3 length: 15 amino acids. Germline V CDR1 and CDR2: MDHEN, SYDVKM. V was cut by 2 bases and J by 3 bases, with 11 bases left in between. CDR3 DNA: TGTGCCAGCAGTTTAAGAAGGGACGACAATCAGCCCCAGCATTTT. Its translation: CASSLRRDDNQPQHF.

In this sample, this clonotype turned up a few times. V usage is TRBV20-1 and J usage is TRBJ1-6, with D perhaps matching TRBD1 (5 bases). V lost 0 bases and J 5 bases, leaving 14 bases between the germline ends. The V gene's germline CDR1 is DFQATT and CDR2 SNEGSKA (reference sequence). CDR3 length: 16 residues. This chain's CDR3 is CSARDFRVQNNSPLHF. DNA of the CDR3: TGCAGTGCTAGAGATTTCAGGGTCCAAAATAATTCACCCCTCCACTTT.

The chain has TRBV7-2 and TRBJ2-1; D uncertain. V gave up 1 base and J gave up 8 bases, with 9 bases separating them. From germline, CDR1 is SGHTA and CDR2 FQGNSA. The CDR3 consists of 13 residues. The CDR3 protein is CASSLERLDEQFF. Here the CDR3 DNA reads TGTGCCAGCAGCTTAGAACGTCTCGATGAGCAGTTCTTC. The variable domain in full, with the rest retrieved from reference TRBV7-2 and TRBJ2-1, is GAGVSQSPSNKVTEKGKDVELRCDPISGHTALYWYRQSLGQGLEFLIYFQGNSAPDKSGLPSDRFSAERTGGSVSTLTIQRTQQEDSAVYLCASSLERLDEQFFGPGTRLTVL.

The chain recombines TRBV7-9 with TRBJ2-5; possibly TRBD2 for D (6 bases). This CDR3 spans 14 amino acids. The germline CDR1 and CDR2 sequences are SEHNR and FQNEAQ (reference sequence). Trimming stripped 5 bases from V and 5 bases from J, with 15 bases between. Here the CDR3 DNA reads TGTGCCAGCAGCCCAGCCGGGGGTGCGGAGACCCAGTACTTC. It is translated as CASSPAGGAETQYF.

The chain employs TRBV29-1 and TRBJ2-5, with D possibly being TRBD2 (5 bases). The J call may be mistaken, given a closer DNA end match to TRBJ2-7. The CDR3 has 11 amino acids. Germline V gives CDR1 SQVTM, CDR2 ANQGSEA. The CDR3 DNA is TGCAGCGTTGAGTACGGGAACGAGCAGTACTTC. Protein: CSVEYGNEQYF.

The chain combines TRBV7-6 with TRBJ1-6; D ambiguous. Germline values: CDR1 SGHVS, CDR2 FNYEAQ. V dropped 2 bases and J dropped 10 bases, with 15 bases sitting between them. The CDR3 loop spans 15 amino acids. CDR3 nucleotide sequence: TGTGCCAGCAGCTTAAATCCCTCGGGTCAGTCACCCCTCCACTTT. It is translated as CASSLNPSGQSPLHF. The whole variable domain, remainder taken from reference TRBV7-6 and TRBJ1-6, is GAGVSQSPRYKVTKRGQDVALRCDPISGHVSLYWYRQALGQGPEFLTYFNYEAQQDKSGLPNDRFSAERPEGSISTLTIQRTEQRDSAMYRCASSLNPSGQSPLHFGNGTRLTVT.

The rearrangement joins TRBV7-2 to TRBJ2-7, with D possibly being TRBD2 (6 bases). The assigned J gene may be wrong: the sequence end matches TRBJ2-5 better. The CDR3 extends over 16 amino acids. Germline V gene lookup returns CDR1 SGHTA and CDR2 FQGNSA. CDR3: CASSQPQRVMGETQYF. DNA for the CDR3: TGTGCCAGCAGCCAACCACAGCGGGTCATGGGAGAGACCCAGTACTTC.

The rearrangement uses TRBV7-9 and TRBJ1-2; D remains unclear. V was trimmed by 4 bases and J by 8 bases, leaving 11 bases between them. Germline V gives CDR1 SEHNR, CDR2 FQNEAQ (reference sequence). CDR3 length equals 12 residues. In DNA, the CDR3 is TGTGCCAGCAGCTACGGTCTCGAGGGCTACACCTTC. Encoded protein: CASSYGLEGYTF.

This chain uses TRBV28 with TRBJ2-6; maybe TRBD1 (5 bases). The V end was cut by 2 bases, the J end by 2 bases, with 10 bases between. The CDR3 runs to 16 residues. Per germline, CDR1 MDHEN and CDR2 SYDVKM. The CDR3, as DNA: TGTGCCAGCAGTTTAGAAAAAGGGGCTGGGGCCAACGTCCTGACTTTC. Its translation is CASSLEKGAGANVLTF. The entire variable domain, with the rest obtained from reference TRBV28 and TRBJ2-6, is as follows: DVKVTQSSRYLVKRTGEKVFLECVQDMDHENMFWYRQDPGLGLRLIYFSYDVKMKEKGDIPEGYSVSREKKERFSLILESASTNQTSMYLCASSLEKGAGANVLTFGAGSRLTVL.

The DNA of the CDR3 is TGTGCCAGCATAATGGGAGCTGGGGCCAACGTCCTGACTTTC. Translated: CASIMGAGANVLTF. This chain joins TRBV5-5 and TRBJ2-6; tentatively, D is TRBD2 (5 bases). V gave up 6 bases and J gave up 2 bases, with 9 bases separating them. CDR3 length: 14 amino acids. Germline CDR1 is SGHKS and CDR2 is YYEKEE (reference sequence).

This chain links TRBV12-3 or TRBV12-4 with TRBJ2-1, with D possibly called TRBD1 or TRBD2 (5 bases each). This CDR3 spans 15 amino acids. V was shortened by 7 bases and J by 8 bases, with 21 bases between the two germline ends. The CDR3 nucleotides read TGTGCCAGCATTCTTCAGGGTCTCCCCGGGGATGAGCAGTTCTTC. Protein: CASILQGLPGDEQFF.

The chain combines TRBV20-1 with TRBJ1-1; D gene unclear. Germline V CDR1 and CDR2: DFQATT, SNEGSKA (reference sequence). The CDR3 length is 13 residues. The CDR3 sequence: CSGNRAADTEAFF. In nucleotides, the CDR3 is TGCAGCGGCAATCGGGCGGCTGACACTGAAGCTTTCTTT.

The chain is built from TRBV4-3 and TRBJ2-7; a weak D match, TRBD1 (5 bases). Germline lookup yields CDR1 LGHNA and CDR2 YSLEER. The CDR3 is 14 residues long. V gave up 2 bases and J gave up 5 bases, with 13 bases separating them. The CDR3 DNA sequence: TGCGCCAGCAGCCAAAAGACAGCTGTCGACGAGCAGTACTTC. Its protein product is CASSQKTAVDEQYF.

The V call is TRBV29-1, the J call TRBJ1-1; D uncertain. The CDR3 has 13 amino acids. Trimming stripped 2 bases from V and 2 bases from J, with 9 bases between. CDR1 is SQVTM, CDR2 ANQGSEA, per germline. The CDR3 sequence: CSVEPTANTEAFF. For the CDR3, the DNA is TGCAGCGTTGAACCGACGGCAAACACTGAAGCTTTCTTT.

The genes are TRBV5-6 and TRBJ2-1; 7 bases agree with TRBD2. The CDR3 consists of 13 residues. V trimming: 4 bases; J trimming: 8 bases; junction bases outside the gene matches: 6. Germline-derived CDR1 and CDR2 are SGHDT and YYEEEE. The CDR3 reads CASSTGGVDEQFF. The CDR3 nucleotides are TGTGCCAGCAGCACGGGGGGTGTAGATGAGCAGTTCTTC.

A few counts support this clonotype. The CDR3 DNA follows: TGTGCCATCAGTGAAGTTCTAGCGGGGGGTATCACAGATACGCAGTATTTT. Translation: CAISEVLAGGITDTQYF. The chain is built from TRBV10-3 and TRBJ2-3; TRBD2 matches 11 bases. The junction had 7 bases not matched to a gene; V was cut back by 3 bases and J by 2 bases. The V gene's germline CDR1 is ENHRY and CDR2 SYGVKD. This CDR3 is built from 17 residues.

This clonotype came up many times. The V gene is TRBV24-1, the J gene TRBJ2-5; maybe TRBD2 (6 bases). There are 15 residues in the CDR3. CDR1 and CDR2 from the germline V gene are KGHDR and SFDVKD. V dropped 9 bases and J dropped 4 bases, with 20 bases sitting between them. This chain's CDR3 is CATGDGSSGGETQYF. The CDR3 DNA reads as TGTGCCACCGGCGACGGGAGTTCAGGTGGAGAGACCCAGTACTTC.